This T cell receptor (beta chain) was captured by sequencing in a study of T cell responses to AZD1222 COVID-19 vaccine. Study-level results: Close to half of spike-specific TCRs reportedly recognize unmutated variant regions. Researchers report vaccine-associated CD4 TCRs spanning spike, with dominance at 160-218 and 743-854. Spike-specific TCR breadth and depth went up after people got two AZD1222 doses.

Profiled with immunoSEQ multiplex PCR; TCRdb holds only in-frame clones, not every one. The sample has 150,000 to 200,000 clones, 80% to 90% seen once. J lost 5 bases, V lost 9 bases, and 6 bases had no gene match. Germline values: CDR1 LNHDA, CDR2 SQIVND (reference sequence). The CDR3 contains 12 residues. Worth noting for this clone: Its cognate antigen is unknown.

This clonotype was sampled from an adult who received the AZD1222 COVID-19 vaccine. The chain is built from TRBV19 and TRBJ1-2, with 7 bases fitting TRBD1. The source material was peripheral blood, sampled 28 days after the second AZD1222 dose. In DNA, the CDR3 is TGTGCCAGCAGGGGGGCGGATTATGGCTACACCTTC. This encodes CASRGADYGYTF. Supplemented by reference TRBV19 and TRBJ1-2, the full variable domain reads DGGITQSPKYLFRKEGQNVTLSCEQNLNHDAMYWYRQDPGQGLRLIYYSQIVNDFQKGDIAEGYSVSREKKESFPLTVTSAQKNPTAFYLCASRGADYGYTFGSGTRLTVV.